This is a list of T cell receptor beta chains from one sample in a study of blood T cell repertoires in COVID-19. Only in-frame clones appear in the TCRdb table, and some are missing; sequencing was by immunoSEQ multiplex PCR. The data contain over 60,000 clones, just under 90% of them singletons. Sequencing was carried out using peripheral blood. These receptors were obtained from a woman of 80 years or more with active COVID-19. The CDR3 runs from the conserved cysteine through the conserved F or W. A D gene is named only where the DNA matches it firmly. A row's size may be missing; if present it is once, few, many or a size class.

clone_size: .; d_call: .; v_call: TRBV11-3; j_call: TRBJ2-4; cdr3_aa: CASSPGSLGTKNIQYF; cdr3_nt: TGTGCCAGCAGCCCCGGGAGTTTAGGTACCAAAAACATTCAGTACTTC
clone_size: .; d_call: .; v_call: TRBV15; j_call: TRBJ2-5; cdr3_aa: CATSRGARGLSSGQETQYF; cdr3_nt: TGTGCCACCAGCAGAGGAGCCAGGGGGCTGTCTAGCGGACAAGAGACCCAGTACTTC
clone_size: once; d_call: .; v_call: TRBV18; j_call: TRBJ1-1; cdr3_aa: CASSPPSAAGLEAFF; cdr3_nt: TGTGCCAGCTCACCACCTTCGGCCGCGGGCCTGGAAGCTTTCTTT
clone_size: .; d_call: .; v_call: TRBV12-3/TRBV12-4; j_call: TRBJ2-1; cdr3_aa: CASSFPHYEQFF; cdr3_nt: TGTGCCAGCAGTTTTCCCCATTATGAGCAGTTCTTC
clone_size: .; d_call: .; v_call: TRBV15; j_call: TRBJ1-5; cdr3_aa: CATSTDRPSNQPQHF; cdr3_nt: TGTGCCACCAGCACAGACAGGCCGAGCAATCAGCCCCAGCATTTT
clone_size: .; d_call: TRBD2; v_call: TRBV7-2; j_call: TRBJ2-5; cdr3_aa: CASSLGLAGETQYF; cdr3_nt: TGTGCCAGCAGCTTAGGGCTAGCGGGAGAGACCCAGTACTTC
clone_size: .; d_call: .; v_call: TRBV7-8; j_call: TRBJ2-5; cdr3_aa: CASSLARWERFQETQYF; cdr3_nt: TGTGCCAGCAGCTTAGCCCGGTGGGAGCGTTTCCAAGAGACCCAGTACTTC
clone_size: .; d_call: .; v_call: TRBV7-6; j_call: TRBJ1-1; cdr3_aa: CASSLFRGGEGWVNTEAFF; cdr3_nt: TGTGCCAGCAGCTTATTCAGGGGTGGAGAGGGCTGGGTGAACACTGAAGCTTTCTTT
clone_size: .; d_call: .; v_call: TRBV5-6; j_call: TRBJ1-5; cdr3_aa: CASSFSGNQPQHF; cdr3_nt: TGTGCCAGCAGCTTTTCTGGCAATCAGCCCCAGCATTTT
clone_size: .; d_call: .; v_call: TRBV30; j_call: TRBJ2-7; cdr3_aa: CAWRGYGGSEQYF; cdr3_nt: TGTGCCTGGAGGGGATACGGGGGAAGCGAGCAGTACTTC
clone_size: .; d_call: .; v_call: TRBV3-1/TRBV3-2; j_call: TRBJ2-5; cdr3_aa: CASSHDDRQETQYF; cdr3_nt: TGTGCCAGCAGCCATGATGACAGACAAGAGACCCAGTACTTC
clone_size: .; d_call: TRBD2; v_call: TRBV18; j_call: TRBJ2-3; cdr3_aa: CASSQGTSGTDTQYF; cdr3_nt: TGTGCCAGCTCACAGGGGACTAGCGGCACAGATACGCAGTATTTT
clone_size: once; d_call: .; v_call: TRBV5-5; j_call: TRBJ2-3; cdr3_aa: CASSLDYSTDTQYF; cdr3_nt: TGTGCCAGCAGCTTGGACTATAGCACAGATACGCAGTATTTT
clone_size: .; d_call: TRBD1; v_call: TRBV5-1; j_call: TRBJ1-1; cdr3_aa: CASSSAGTGGSTEAFF; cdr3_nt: TGCGCCAGCAGCTCGGCCGGGACAGGGGGTAGCACTGAAGCTTTCTTT
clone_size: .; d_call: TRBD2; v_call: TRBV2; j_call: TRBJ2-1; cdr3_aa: CASSIAPGLAGDEQFF; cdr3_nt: TGTGCCAGCAGTATTGCGCCGGGACTAGCGGGTGACGAGCAGTTCTTC
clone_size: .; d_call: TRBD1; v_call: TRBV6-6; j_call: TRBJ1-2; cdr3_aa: CASTGPGQDVYGYTF; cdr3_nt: TGTGCCAGCACCGGCCCGGGACAGGACGTCTATGGCTACACCTTC
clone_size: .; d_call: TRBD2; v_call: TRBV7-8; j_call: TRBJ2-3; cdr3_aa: CASSSQAGATDTQYF; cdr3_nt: TGTGCCAGCAGTTCTCAAGCGGGAGCGACAGATACGCAGTATTTT
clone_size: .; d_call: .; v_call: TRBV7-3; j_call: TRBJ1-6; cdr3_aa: CASSLTSGISNSPLHF; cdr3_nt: TGTGCCAGCAGCTTAACGTCGGGGATCAGTAATTCACCCCTCCACTTT
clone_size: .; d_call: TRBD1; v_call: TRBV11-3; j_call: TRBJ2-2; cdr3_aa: CASSGWTGGDTGELFF; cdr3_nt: TGTGCCAGCAGCGGATGGACAGGGGGGGACACCGGGGAGCTGTTTTTT
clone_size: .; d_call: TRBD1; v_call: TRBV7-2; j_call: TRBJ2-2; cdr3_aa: CASSSPGQSPGELFF; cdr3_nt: TGTGCCAGCAGCTCGCCGGGACAGAGCCCCGGGGAGCTGTTTTTT
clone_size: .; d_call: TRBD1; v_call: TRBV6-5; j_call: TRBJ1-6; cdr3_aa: CASSSGTGSSPLHF; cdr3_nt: TGTGCCAGCAGTTCTGGGACAGGGAGTTCACCCCTCCACTTT
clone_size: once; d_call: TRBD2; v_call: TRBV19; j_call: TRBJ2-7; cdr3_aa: CASSTGREEQYF; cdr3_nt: TGTGCCAGTAGTACAGGGCGGGAGGAGCAGTACTTC
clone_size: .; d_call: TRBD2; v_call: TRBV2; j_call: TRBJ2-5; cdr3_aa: CASSELAGATGETQYF; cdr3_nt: TGTGCCAGCAGTGAGCTAGCGGGAGCTACGGGAGAGACCCAGTACTTC
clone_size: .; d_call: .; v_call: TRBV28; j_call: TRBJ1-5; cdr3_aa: CASSLRRVTVPQHF; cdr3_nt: TGTGCCAGCAGTTTAAGAAGAGTAACGGTGCCCCAGCATTTT
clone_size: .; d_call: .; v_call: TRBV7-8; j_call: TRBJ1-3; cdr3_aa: CASSLALSGNTIYF; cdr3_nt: TGTGCCAGCAGCTTAGCCCTATCTGGAAACACCATATATTTT
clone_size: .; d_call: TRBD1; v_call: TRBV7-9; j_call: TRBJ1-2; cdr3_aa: CASSALGTGDGYTF; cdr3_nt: TGTGCCAGCAGCGCCCTCGGGACAGGGGATGGCTACACCTTC
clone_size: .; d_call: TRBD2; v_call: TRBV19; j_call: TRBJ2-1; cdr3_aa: CATLAGTSEYNEQFF; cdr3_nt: TGTGCCACCTTAGCCGGGACTAGCGAATACAATGAGCAGTTCTTC
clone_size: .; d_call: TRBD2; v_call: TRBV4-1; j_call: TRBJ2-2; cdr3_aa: CASSLRTSGRAHVTGELFF; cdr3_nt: TGCGCCAGCAGCCTACGGACTAGCGGGAGGGCCCATGTTACCGGGGAGCTGTTTTTT
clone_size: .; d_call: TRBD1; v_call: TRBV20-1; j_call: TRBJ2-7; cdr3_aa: CSVTGGYEQYF; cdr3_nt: TGCAGTGTGACAGGGGGCTACGAGCAGTACTTC
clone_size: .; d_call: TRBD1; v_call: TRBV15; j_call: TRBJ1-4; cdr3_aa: CATSSGTGERELFF; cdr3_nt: TGTGCCACCAGCAGTGGGACAGGGGAAAGGGAACTGTTTTTT
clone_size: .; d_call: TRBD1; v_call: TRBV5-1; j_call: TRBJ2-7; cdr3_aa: CASSLQVGTGGYEQYF; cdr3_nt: TGCGCCAGCAGCTTGCAGGTAGGGACAGGGGGCTACGAGCAGTACTTC
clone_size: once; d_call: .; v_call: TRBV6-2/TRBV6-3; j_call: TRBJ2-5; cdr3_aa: CASSYQRSQTQYF; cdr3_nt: TGTGCCAGCAGTTACCAACGGAGCCAGACCCAGTACTTC
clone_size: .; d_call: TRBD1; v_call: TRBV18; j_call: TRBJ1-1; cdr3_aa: CASSGTGKATEAFF; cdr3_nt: TGTGCCAGCTCAGGGACAGGGAAGGCCACTGAAGCTTTCTTT
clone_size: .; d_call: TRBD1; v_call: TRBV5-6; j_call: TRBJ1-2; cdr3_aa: CASSVPDRGPNYGYTF; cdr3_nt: TGTGCCAGCAGCGTACCGGACAGGGGACCTAACTATGGCTACACCTTC
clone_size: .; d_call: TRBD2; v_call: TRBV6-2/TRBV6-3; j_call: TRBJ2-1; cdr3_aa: CASSWTTSGHYNEQFF; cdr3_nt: TGTGCCAGCAGCTGGACAACTAGCGGACACTACAATGAGCAGTTCTTC
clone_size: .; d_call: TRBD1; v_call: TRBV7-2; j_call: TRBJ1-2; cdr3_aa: CASSLDTGVRGYTF; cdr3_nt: TGTGCCAGCAGCTTAGATACAGGGGTCCGAGGCTACACCTTC
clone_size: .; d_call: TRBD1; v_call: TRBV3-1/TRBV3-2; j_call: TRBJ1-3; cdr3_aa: CASSPGQGFLSGNTIYF; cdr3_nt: TGTGCCAGCAGCCCGGGACAGGGTTTCCTCTCTGGAAACACCATATATTTT
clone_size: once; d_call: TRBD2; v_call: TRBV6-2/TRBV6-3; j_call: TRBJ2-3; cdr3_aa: CASSYTTGRARTDTQYF; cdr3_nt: TGTGCCAGCAGTTACACTACCGGGAGGGCCCGCACAGATACGCAGTATTTT
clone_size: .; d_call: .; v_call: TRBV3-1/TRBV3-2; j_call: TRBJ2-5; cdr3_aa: CASSQDSGNQETQYF; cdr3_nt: TGTGCCAGCAGCCAAGATTCAGGTAACCAAGAGACCCAGTACTTC
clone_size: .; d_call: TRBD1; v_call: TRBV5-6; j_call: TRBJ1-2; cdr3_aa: CASSLEQGAGIYYGYTF; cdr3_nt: TGTGCCAGCAGCTTGGAACAGGGGGCGGGGATCTACTATGGCTACACCTTC